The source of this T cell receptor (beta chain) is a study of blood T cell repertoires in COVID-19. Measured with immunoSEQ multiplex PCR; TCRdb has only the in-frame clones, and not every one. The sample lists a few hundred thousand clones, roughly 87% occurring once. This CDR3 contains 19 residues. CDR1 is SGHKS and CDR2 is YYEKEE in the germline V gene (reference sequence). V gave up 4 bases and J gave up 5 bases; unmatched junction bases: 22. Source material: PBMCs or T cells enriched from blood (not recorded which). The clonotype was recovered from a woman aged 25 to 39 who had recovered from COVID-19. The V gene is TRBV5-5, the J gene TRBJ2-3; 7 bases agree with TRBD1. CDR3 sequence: CASSLLLPATGRLGDTQYF. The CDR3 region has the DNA TGTGCCAGCAGCCTACTCCTACCGGCGACAGGGCGTTTAGGAGATACGCAGTATTTT.